The clone carrying this T cell receptor beta chain was seen just once. The target antigen is unknown. This entry comes from a study of shared clonotypes between healthy human individuals. Study-wide findings and caveats: Few donors limited the genetic and exposure-history diversity represented.

V was clipped by 2 bases and J by 3 bases; unmatched bases: 6. Germline values: CDR1 SGHRS, CDR2 YFSETQ. CDR3 length: 16 amino acids. An assay was performed, and its level was deep. Measured with immunoSEQ multiplex PCR; TCRdb has only the in-frame clones, and not every one. The sample records approximately 440,000 clones, roughly four fifths being singletons. V usage is TRBV5-1 and J usage is TRBJ2-3; 10 nucleotides agree with TRBD1. This receptor was taken from a middle-aged woman in good health. Some clones in this sample may be carry-over from other donors' samples. Sequencing was done on a sample of PBMCs. The CDR3 coding sequence is TGCGCCAGCAGCTTCGGACAGGGGGTAAGAACAGATACGCAGTATTTT. This gives the protein CASSFGQGVRTDTQYF. Full variable domain (missing parts from reference TRBV5-1 and TRBJ2-3): KAGVTQTPRYLIKTRGQQVTLSCSPISGHRSVSWYQQTPGQGLQFLFEYFSETQRNKGNFPGRFSGRQFSNSRSEMNVSTLELGDSALYLCASSFGQGVRTDTQYFGPGTRLTVL.